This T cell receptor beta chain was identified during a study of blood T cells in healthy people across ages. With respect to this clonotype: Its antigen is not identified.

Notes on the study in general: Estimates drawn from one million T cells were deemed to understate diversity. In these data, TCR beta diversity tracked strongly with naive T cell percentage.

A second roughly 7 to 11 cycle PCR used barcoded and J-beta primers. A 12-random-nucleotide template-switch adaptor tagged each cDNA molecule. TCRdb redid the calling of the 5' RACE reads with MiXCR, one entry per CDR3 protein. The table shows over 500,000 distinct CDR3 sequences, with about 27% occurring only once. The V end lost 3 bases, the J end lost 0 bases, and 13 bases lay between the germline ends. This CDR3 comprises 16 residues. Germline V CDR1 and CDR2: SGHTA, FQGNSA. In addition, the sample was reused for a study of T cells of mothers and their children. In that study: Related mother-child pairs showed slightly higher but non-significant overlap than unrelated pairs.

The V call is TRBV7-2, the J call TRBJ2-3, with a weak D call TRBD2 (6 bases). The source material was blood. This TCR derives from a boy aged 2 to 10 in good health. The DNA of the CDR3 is TGTGCCAGCAGCTTGGCCGCCGGGACTAGCACAGATACGCAGTATTTT. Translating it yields CASSLAAGTSTDTQYF. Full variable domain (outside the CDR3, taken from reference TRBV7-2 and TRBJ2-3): GAGVSQSPSNKVTEKGKDVELRCDPISGHTALYWYRQSLGQGLEFLIYFQGNSAPDKSGLPSDRFSAERTGGSVSTLTIQRTQQEDSAVYLCASSLAAGTSTDTQYFGPGTRLTVL.